The rows below give T cell receptor beta chains drawn from one sample of a study of blood T cell repertoires in COVID-19. The table came from immunoSEQ multiplex PCR; TCRdb's copy has only in-frame clones and leaves some out. The table records around 330,000 clones, over 75% of them present only once. The sample comprised peripheral blood. The receptor source for this set is a woman between 50 and 59 years old with active or convalescent COVID-19. Each CDR3 is given with its conserved first and last residue. D genes are given only for firm matches. A clone size is listed for some rows: how often the clone was seen (once, few, many), or a class if it is expanded.

v_call: TRBV29-1
d_call: TRBD2
j_call: TRBJ2-2
clone_size: NA
cdr3_nt: TGCAGCGTTGTTCAGCGGGGAACCCTGGACACCGGGGAGCTGTTTTTT
cdr3_aa: CSVVQRGTLDTGELFF

v_call: TRBV4-2
d_call: TRBD1
j_call: TRBJ1-2
clone_size: NA
cdr3_nt: TGTGCCAGCAGCCAACCGACAGGGAGTCGGGGCTACACCTTC
cdr3_aa: CASSQPTGSRGYTF

v_call: TRBV5-4
d_call: TRBD2
j_call: TRBJ2-1
clone_size: NA
cdr3_nt: TGTGCCAGCAGCGGCGGGGGAACCCGAACTAGCTCCTACAATGAGCAGTTCTTC
cdr3_aa: CASSGGGTRTSSYNEQFF

v_call: TRBV7-3
d_call: NA
j_call: TRBJ1-1
clone_size: NA
cdr3_nt: TGTGCCAGCAGCCCAAACGCGGGCAGATTGAACACTGAAGCTTTCTTT
cdr3_aa: CASSPNAGRLNTEAFF

v_call: TRBV4-1
d_call: TRBD2
j_call: TRBJ2-7
clone_size: NA
cdr3_nt: TGCGCCAGCAGCCTCGAGACTAGCGGGAGATACGAGCAGTACTTC
cdr3_aa: CASSLETSGRYEQYF

v_call: TRBV28
d_call: TRBD1
j_call: TRBJ1-2
clone_size: NA
cdr3_nt: TGTGCCAGCAGTACTACGGGACAGAACTATGGCTACACCTTC
cdr3_aa: CASSTTGQNYGYTF

v_call: TRBV4-3
d_call: NA
j_call: TRBJ2-2
clone_size: NA
cdr3_nt: TGCGCCAGCAGCCAAGATGTAGTGCTCGGGGCCGGGGAGCTGTTTTTT
cdr3_aa: CASSQDVVLGAGELFF

v_call: TRBV6-5
d_call: TRBD1
j_call: TRBJ2-7
clone_size: NA
cdr3_nt: TGTGCCAGCAGTCGCCGGGACAGGGTCTACGAGCAGTACTTC
cdr3_aa: CASSRRDRVYEQYF

v_call: TRBV4-1
d_call: NA
j_call: TRBJ1-2
clone_size: once
cdr3_nt: TGCGCCAGCAGCCAGGACAGCTATGGCTACACCTTC
cdr3_aa: CASSQDSYGYTF

v_call: TRBV29-1
d_call: NA
j_call: TRBJ1-1
clone_size: NA
cdr3_nt: TGCAGCGTTGTTCTCCAGGCCGGTGAAGCTTTCTTT
cdr3_aa: CSVVLQAGEAFF

v_call: TRBV5-1
d_call: TRBD1
j_call: TRBJ1-2
clone_size: NA
cdr3_nt: TGCGCCAGCAGCGCCCGGACAGGGGACGGCTACACCTTC
cdr3_aa: CASSARTGDGYTF

v_call: TRBV11-3
d_call: NA
j_call: TRBJ2-3
clone_size: NA
cdr3_nt: TGTGCCAGCAGCTTGAGTCAAACGCTCACAGATACGCAGTATTTT
cdr3_aa: CASSLSQTLTDTQYF

v_call: TRBV5-6
d_call: NA
j_call: TRBJ2-3
clone_size: NA
cdr3_nt: TGTGCCAGCAGCTTTTATCGGAGGGATGGAGATACGCAGTATTTT
cdr3_aa: CASSFYRRDGDTQYF

v_call: TRBV10-3
d_call: TRBD2
j_call: TRBJ2-7
clone_size: NA
cdr3_nt: TGTGCCATCAGTGACTACATCGGGGGGGAACGGGGACCCGGTTACGAGCAGTACTTC
cdr3_aa: CAISDYIGGERGPGYEQYF

v_call: TRBV29-1
d_call: TRBD1
j_call: TRBJ1-1
clone_size: NA
cdr3_nt: TGCAGCGTTCCGACAGGGGGTGGCACTGAAGCTTTCTTT
cdr3_aa: CSVPTGGGTEAFF

v_call: TRBV4-1
d_call: NA
j_call: TRBJ1-2
clone_size: NA
cdr3_nt: TGCGCCAGCAGCCAAGGCGAGGCGCTTGGCTATGGCTACACCTTC
cdr3_aa: CASSQGEALGYGYTF

v_call: TRBV2
d_call: TRBD2
j_call: TRBJ2-3
clone_size: NA
cdr3_nt: TGTGCCAGCAGTGAGACGGGGGGGATATATACGCAGTATTTT
cdr3_aa: CASSETGGIYTQYF

v_call: TRBV4-2
d_call: NA
j_call: TRBJ1-1
clone_size: NA
cdr3_nt: TGTGCCAGCAGCCAAGATAGAGTCGGGGCTTTCTTT
cdr3_aa: CASSQDRVGAFF

v_call: TRBV3-1/TRBV3-2
d_call: NA
j_call: TRBJ2-7
clone_size: NA
cdr3_nt: TGTGCCAGCAGCCAACCCCCTGACGAGCAGTACTTC
cdr3_aa: CASSQPPDEQYF

v_call: TRBV7-8
d_call: TRBD2
j_call: TRBJ2-3
clone_size: NA
cdr3_nt: TGTGCCAGCAGCACACTAGCGACTAGCACAGATACGCAGTATTTT
cdr3_aa: CASSTLATSTDTQYF

v_call: TRBV6-6
d_call: TRBD2
j_call: TRBJ2-3
clone_size: NA
cdr3_nt: TGTGCCAGCAGACTAGCGGGCGCCGTCAGCACAGATACGCAGTATTTT
cdr3_aa: CASRLAGAVSTDTQYF

v_call: TRBV4-1
d_call: TRBD1
j_call: TRBJ1-1
clone_size: NA
cdr3_nt: TGCGCCAGCAGCCAAGATACAGTTAGGACAGGGAGAGCTTTCTTT
cdr3_aa: CASSQDTVRTGRAFF

v_call: TRBV5-1
d_call: NA
j_call: TRBJ2-2
clone_size: NA
cdr3_nt: TGCGCCAGCAGCTTGGATTCGGGGAACACCGGGGAGCTGTTTTTT
cdr3_aa: CASSLDSGNTGELFF

v_call: TRBV29-1
d_call: NA
j_call: TRBJ2-1
clone_size: NA
cdr3_nt: TGCAGCGTTATTACAGGGAACAATGAGCAGTTCTTC
cdr3_aa: CSVITGNNEQFF

v_call: TRBV7-3
d_call: NA
j_call: TRBJ2-2
clone_size: NA
cdr3_nt: TGTGCCAGCAGCGCCCGACCGATCCCGGGCACCGGGGAGCTGTTTTTT
cdr3_aa: CASSARPIPGTGELFF

v_call: TRBV7-2
d_call: NA
j_call: TRBJ1-3
clone_size: NA
cdr3_nt: TGTGCCAGCAGCTTAGTAGCTGGCTCTGGAAACACCATATATTTT
cdr3_aa: CASSLVAGSGNTIYF

v_call: TRBV24-1
d_call: NA
j_call: TRBJ1-1
clone_size: NA
cdr3_nt: TGTGCCACCAGTGATTCTAAGAAGTCTGAAGCTTTCTTT
cdr3_aa: CATSDSKKSEAFF

v_call: TRBV7-6
d_call: TRBD2
j_call: TRBJ2-2
clone_size: NA
cdr3_nt: TGTGCCAGCAGCCCCCGGGGGGGCACAAGGACCGGGGAGCTGTTTTTT
cdr3_aa: CASSPRGGTRTGELFF

v_call: TRBV28
d_call: NA
j_call: TRBJ1-3
clone_size: NA
cdr3_nt: TGTGCCAGCAGTTCCATAAACAGGGCTGGAAACACCATATATTTT
cdr3_aa: CASSSINRAGNTIYF

v_call: TRBV4-3
d_call: NA
j_call: TRBJ2-1
clone_size: NA
cdr3_nt: TGCGCCAGCAGCCAAGGACAGCATAGGAATGAGCAGTTCTTC
cdr3_aa: CASSQGQHRNEQFF

v_call: TRBV18
d_call: TRBD1
j_call: TRBJ2-1
clone_size: NA
cdr3_nt: TGTGCCAGCTCAAAGGGACAGGGGGCTGTTATGAATGAGCAGTTCTTC
cdr3_aa: CASSKGQGAVMNEQFF

v_call: TRBV27
d_call: NA
j_call: TRBJ2-1
clone_size: NA
cdr3_nt: TGTGCCAGCAGTTTTAGGACACTACAGGCGAGAGCGGGTGACAATGAGCAGTTCTTC
cdr3_aa: CASSFRTLQARAGDNEQFF

v_call: TRBV3-1/TRBV3-2
d_call: NA
j_call: TRBJ1-2
clone_size: NA
cdr3_nt: TGTGCCAGCAGCCAAGGGCAGGGTGGCTATGGCTACACCTTC
cdr3_aa: CASSQGQGGYGYTF

v_call: TRBV28
d_call: TRBD1
j_call: TRBJ1-1
clone_size: once
cdr3_nt: TGTGCCAGCAGTCCTAGGGGTACAGGGGGCAACACTGAAGCTTTCTTT
cdr3_aa: CASSPRGTGGNTEAFF

v_call: TRBV5-1
d_call: NA
j_call: TRBJ2-7
clone_size: NA
cdr3_nt: TGCGCCAGCAGCCAAGGAGGGGGGACAGCCAGCTACGAGCAGTACTTC
cdr3_aa: CASSQGGGTASYEQYF

v_call: TRBV6-6
d_call: NA
j_call: TRBJ2-6
clone_size: NA
cdr3_nt: TGTGCCAGCACCCTCTTCTCTGGGGCCAACGTCCTGACTTTC
cdr3_aa: CASTLFSGANVLTF

v_call: TRBV6-5
d_call: NA
j_call: TRBJ2-7
clone_size: once
cdr3_nt: TGTGCCAGCAGTTACGGGGGGTCCTACGAGCAGTACTTC
cdr3_aa: CASSYGGSYEQYF

v_call: TRBV29-1
d_call: NA
j_call: TRBJ2-2
clone_size: NA
cdr3_nt: TGCAGCGTTTGGGCAGGGGACACCGGGGAGCTGTTTTTT
cdr3_aa: CSVWAGDTGELFF

v_call: TRBV9
d_call: TRBD2
j_call: TRBJ2-7
clone_size: NA
cdr3_nt: TGTGCCAGCAGCGGGGCTAGCGGGAGAGCCGAGCAGTACTTC
cdr3_aa: CASSGASGRAEQYF

v_call: TRBV10-3
d_call: NA
j_call: TRBJ1-1
clone_size: NA
cdr3_nt: TGTGCCATCAACGGGGGGGCCGGGAACACTGAAGCTTTCTTT
cdr3_aa: CAINGGAGNTEAFF

v_call: TRBV7-2
d_call: TRBD2
j_call: TRBJ2-1
clone_size: NA
cdr3_nt: TGTGCCAGCAGCTCCAGGACTAGCGGGGAGGGAGCGCAGTTCTTC
cdr3_aa: CASSSRTSGEGAQFF